Each of the 32 T cell receptor beta chains below was sequenced from the same sample in a study of early T cells in non-severe SARS-CoV-2 infection. TCRdb fed the 5' RACE reads into MiXCR, producing one record per CDR3 protein. The sample has roughly 66,000 distinct CDR3 sequences; around 8.7% are singletons. Sequences were obtained from whole blood. Source of these receptors: an adult who was a healthcare worker with PCR-confirmed SARS-CoV-2 infection or an uninfected control (not recorded which).

Many counts were recorded for this clonotype. The chain recombines TRBV19 with TRBJ2-1, with 7 bases that match TRBD2. The germline V gene has CDR1 LNHDA and CDR2 SQIVND (reference sequence). The CDR3 length is 17 residues. J was trimmed by 8 bases and V by 7 bases; bases with no gene match: 20. The CDR3 sequence is CASIKLGRAGRVDEQFF. CDR3 nucleotides: TGTGCCAGTATCAAACTCGGACGGGCAGGGAGGGTGGATGAGCAGTTCTTC.

The table lists this clonotype with a few counts. V is TRBV7-8 and J is TRBJ2-5; 8 bases are a match to TRBD1. The CDR3 loop spans 16 amino acids. Looked up from germline, CDR1 is SGHVS and CDR2 is FQNEAQ. J lost 4 bases, V lost 5 bases, and 12 bases had no gene match. The CDR3 nucleotides are TGTGCCAGCAGCGTTGGACAGGGACGAAGGCTAGAGACCCAGTACTTC. This encodes CASSVGQGRRLETQYF.

The chain employs TRBV28 and TRBJ1-6; D not resolved. Germline V gene data show CDR1 as MDHEN and CDR2 as SYDVKM. The CDR3 totals 16 residues. V lost 4 bases and J lost 10, with 20 bases in between. CDR3: CASSSSRWEGRSPLHF. In nucleotides, the CDR3 is TGTGCCAGCAGTTCCTCCCGATGGGAGGGTAGGTCACCCCTCCACTTT.

In its sample, this clonotype was seen a few times. The chain recombines TRBV3-1 with TRBJ2-7; D is uncertain. Trimming took off 3 bases at V and 2 bases at J, with 2 bases between the two ends. Looked up from germline, CDR1 is LGHDT and CDR2 is YNNKEL (reference sequence). The CDR3 sequence is 11 residues long. The CDR3 sequence is CASSQAYEQYF. The CDR3 DNA reads TGTGCCAGCAGCCAGGCCTACGAGCAGTACTTC.

This clonotype was seen only a few times. This rearrangement joins TRBV6-6 to TRBJ1-5; 7 bases line up with TRBD1. J lost 5 bases, V lost 6 bases, and 7 bases had no gene match. The CDR3 extends over 14 amino acids. Germline values: CDR1 MNHNY, CDR2 SVGAGI (reference sequence). This CDR3 reads CASRNPGGDQPQHF. In DNA, the CDR3 is TGTGCCAGCAGAAACCCAGGGGGTGATCAGCCCCAGCATTTT.

This clonotype has more than one count but fewer than ten. The rearrangement joins TRBV7-3 to TRBJ2-3; 8 bases map to TRBD2. CDR1 is SGHTA and CDR2 is FQGTGA in the germline V gene. With 3 bases clipped from V and 2 bases from J, the junction kept 4 bases outside the gene matches. The CDR3 spans 15 residues. The CDR3 spells CASSFTSGHTDTQYF. DNA for the CDR3: TGTGCCAGCAGCTTTACTAGCGGTCACACAGATACGCAGTATTTT.

The sample holds many counts of this clonotype. The V call is TRBV18, the J call TRBJ1-5; 8 bases match TRBD1. V lost 2 bases to trimming and J lost 3 bases; unmatched junction nucleotides: 3. The CDR3 has 15 residues. Germline V gene data show CDR1 as KGHSH and CDR2 as LQKENI. DNA of the CDR3: TGTGCCAGCTCACCAGGGACAGGCGACAATCAGCCCCAGCATTTT. Its translation is CASSPGTGDNQPQHF.

The chain has TRBV6-6 and TRBJ2-7; 10 bases are shared with TRBD1. The CDR3 is made up of 12 amino acids. The V gene end was trimmed by 2 bases and the J gene end by 12 bases; junction bases not matched to a gene: 4. CDR1 MNHNY and CDR2 SVGAGI come from the germline V gene (reference sequence). The CDR3 loop reads CASSYLGTGVYF. The DNA for the CDR3 is TGTGCCAGCAGTTACCTAGGGACAGGGGTGTACTTC.

The CDR3 DNA follows: TGCGCCAGCAGCCAAGGTTCGGGCTCCTTTCTTGGCGAGCAGTACTTC. Residues: CASSQGSGSFLGEQYF. This rearrangement joins TRBV4-1 to TRBJ2-7; D is uncertain. Germline CDR1 is MGHRA and CDR2 is YSYEKL. Deletions cut 1 base from V and 6 bases from J, with 19 bases between. This CDR3 region has 16 residues.

Many counts were recorded for this clonotype. V and J are TRBV7-3 and TRBJ1-6; 7 bases are a match to TRBD1. Per the germline V gene, CDR1 is SGHTA and CDR2 is FQGTGA. The CDR3 extends over 14 amino acids. With V trimmed by 0 bases and J by 10 bases, 3 bases remained unmatched. The CDR3 here is CASSLTGGGSPLHF. CDR3 nucleotides: TGTGCCAGCAGCTTAACAGGGGGCGGATCACCCCTCCACTTT. The variable domain in full, completed from reference TRBV7-3 and TRBJ1-6, reads GAGVSQTPSNKVTEKGKYVELRCDPISGHTALYWYRQSLGQGPEFLIYFQGTGAADDSGLPNDRFFAVRPEGSVSTLKIQRTERGDSAVYLCASSLTGGGSPLHFGNGTRLTVT.

This clonotype was seen more than once but under ten times. The V and J genes are TRBV7-2 and TRBJ2-3; no firm D call. CDR1 is SGHTA, CDR2 FQGNSA, per germline. V was cut by 4 bases and J by 4 bases, with 9 bases left in between. The CDR3 contains 13 residues. For the CDR3, the DNA is TGTGCCAGCAGCTATTTTTCTCCAGATACGCAGTATTTT. It translates to CASSYFSPDTQYF. Together with reference TRBV7-2 and TRBJ2-3, the CDR3 gives the full variable domain: GAGVSQSPSNKVTEKGKDVELRCDPISGHTALYWYRQSLGQGLEFLIYFQGNSAPDKSGLPSDRFSAERTGGSVSTLTIQRTQQEDSAVYLCASSYFSPDTQYFGPGTRLTVL.

This clonotype was counted between two and nine times. The chain has TRBV20-1 and TRBJ2-3, with TRBD1 as a possible D gene (7 bases). There are 16 residues in the CDR3. From germline, CDR1 is DFQATT and CDR2 SNEGSKA (reference sequence). V dropped 4 bases and J dropped 1 base, with 18 bases sitting between them. CDR3 in DNA: TGCAGTGCTAATCCTGCTGCGGGGACAGGCACAGATACGCAGTATTTT. Amino acids: CSANPAAGTGTDTQYF.

This clonotype occurred a few times. J is TRBJ2-1 and V is TRBV29-1, with 7 bases identical to TRBD2. Trimming cost V 3 bases and J 1 base; bases outside gene matches: 3. The CDR3 consists of 14 residues. From germline, CDR1 is SQVTM and CDR2 ANQGSEA. CDR3 in amino acids: CSVEAGESYNEQFF. The CDR3 DNA follows: TGCAGCGTTGAGGCGGGAGAGTCCTACAATGAGCAGTTCTTC.

This clonotype was seen at least ten times. J is TRBJ2-1 and V is TRBV7-8; unclear D gene. The CDR3 consists of 13 residues. V dropped 2 bases and J dropped 7 bases, with 9 bases sitting between them. Looked up from germline, CDR1 is SGHVS and CDR2 is FQNEAQ. CDR3 sequence (DNA): TGTGCCAGCAGCTTAACCCGGATAAATGAGCAGTTCTTC. Amino acid sequence: CASSLTRINEQFF.

The chain uses TRBV20-1 and TRBJ2-7, with D perhaps given as TRBD1 or TRBD2 (5 bases each). Germline values: CDR1 DFQATT, CDR2 SNEGSKA (reference sequence). This CDR3 spans 11 amino acids. Trimming left V 8 bases short and J 1 base short, with 9 bases between. CDR3 amino acids: CSTGASYEQYF. CDR3 sequence (DNA): TGCAGTACCGGGGCGTCCTACGAGCAGTACTTC.

This clonotype came up many times. This chain links TRBV20-1 with TRBJ2-1, with D unclear. This CDR3 has 13 residues. V lost 1 base to trimming and J lost 3 bases, with 7 bases between them. Germline CDR1 DFQATT, CDR2 SNEGSKA (reference sequence). CDR3 protein: CSARGTIYNEQFF. The CDR3 DNA follows: TGCAGTGCTAGAGGGACCATCTACAATGAGCAGTTCTTC.

This chain joins TRBV29-1 and TRBJ2-5, with 7 bases fitting TRBD1. Germline V CDR1 and CDR2: SQVTM, ANQGSEA. The CDR3 is made up of 11 amino acids. V lost 6 bases, J lost 9 bases, and 7 bases stayed unmatched. The CDR3 region is CSVTGEWAQYF. The CDR3 region has the DNA TGCAGCGTAACAGGGGAGTGGGCCCAGTACTTC.

This clonotype was detected ten times or more. J is TRBJ2-3 and V is TRBV7-2; no definite D call. The CDR3 runs to 17 residues. Germline loops: CDR1 SGHTA, CDR2 FQGNSA. V was cut by 0 bases and J by 0 bases, with 13 bases left in between. The CDR3 DNA is TGTGCCAGCAGCTTAGCCGGCCCTCGGTCTAGCACAGATACGCAGTATTTT. Translation gives CASSLAGPRSSTDTQYF.

The J gene is TRBJ1-1, the V gene TRBV20-1; D might be TRBD1 (6 bases). Germline CDR1 and CDR2: DFQATT and SNEGSKA (reference sequence). Between the trimmed V and J ends, which lost 5 bases and 1 base, there was a span of 14 bases. The CDR3 runs to 14 residues. Here the CDR3 reads CSARTDFGNTEAFF. CDR3 sequence (DNA): TGCAGTGCTCGGACAGACTTTGGGAACACTGAAGCTTTCTTT.

V usage is TRBV7-3 and J usage is TRBJ2-3, with 7 positions matching TRBD2. Germline lookup yields CDR1 SGHTA and CDR2 FQGTGA. The CDR3 totals 16 residues. V lost 5 bases and J lost 0; bases outside the gene matches: 8. For the CDR3, the DNA is TGTGCCAGCAGCCCGAGTGGGGGAGGGAGCACAGATACGCAGTATTTT. Its translation: CASSPSGGGSTDTQYF.

This clonotype was counted ten times or more. The chain has TRBV5-1 and TRBJ2-1; D possibly corresponds to TRBD2 (7 bases). The V end lost 4 bases, the J end lost 9 bases, and 23 bases lay between the germline ends. Looked up from germline, CDR1 is SGHRS and CDR2 is YFSETQ. This CDR3 has 16 amino acids. CDR3 bases: TGCGCCAGCAGCGCGGGATTCTCCGGGGGGCTGGGTGAGCAGTTCTTC. This gives the protein CASSAGFSGGLGEQFF.

This clonotype was counted between two and nine times. The gene calls are TRBV18 and TRBJ1-1, with D perhaps TRBD1 (6 bases). Germline CDR1 reads KGHSH; CDR2 reads LQKENI. Trimming took off 4 bases at V and 0 bases at J, with 15 bases between the two ends. This CDR3 contains 16 residues. The CDR3 bases are TGTGCCAGCTCACAGGGGGGTTACGCGATGAACACTGAAGCTTTCTTT. It specifies CASSQGGYAMNTEAFF.

This clonotype was seen only a few times. The CDR3 DNA reads TGTGCCAGCAGTTGGGCCGGGACTAGCGGGACCCTACAAGAGACCCAGTACTTC. It codes for CASSWAGTSGTLQETQYF. The V call is TRBV6-2 or TRBV6-3, the J call TRBJ2-5; 13 positions agree with TRBD2. Germline V gives CDR1 MNHEY, CDR2 SVGEGT. The CDR3 consists of 18 residues. Trimming cost V 4 bases and J 2 bases; bases outside gene matches: 10.

This clonotype was counted between two and nine times. The gene calls are TRBV20-1 and TRBJ2-7; 10 nucleotides match TRBD1. This CDR3 region has 17 residues. Trimming took 0 bases from V and 7 from J; bases not matched to a gene: 15. Looked up from germline, CDR1 is DFQATT and CDR2 is SNEGSKA (reference sequence). The CDR3 bases are TGCAGTGCTAGAGATCGACTGACAGGGGGCGCATCGTGGGAGCAGTACTTC. Translation gives CSARDRLTGGASWEQYF.

This clonotype was detected ten times or more. The junction shows a germline mismatch at one end, possibly a read error. The rearrangement links TRBV5-6 to TRBJ2-7; D perhaps matches TRBD2 (5 bases). The V gene's germline CDR1 is SGHDT and CDR2 YYEEEE. This CDR3 is built from 12 residues. The CDR3 reads CASSLMSQDFFF. CDR3 nucleotides: TGTGCCAGCAGCTTAATGTCCCAGGACTTCTTCTTC.

The chain has TRBV12-3 or TRBV12-4 and TRBJ2-1, with a possible D match to TRBD2 (6 bases). The CDR3 runs 17 residues. Trimming took 6 bases from V and 8 from J, leaving 26 bases between them. Here the CDR3 DNA reads TGTGCCAGCAGACAAGGACCGGACTACCCCAGGACCCATGAGCAGTTCTTC. This codes for CASRQGPDYPRTHEQFF.

This clonotype was seen a few times. The chain employs TRBV28 and TRBJ2-4; maybe TRBD1 (6 bases). V lost 3 bases, J lost 5 bases, and 8 bases lay in between. This CDR3 region has 13 residues. Per the germline V gene, CDR1 is MDHEN and CDR2 is SYDVKM. CDR3 amino acids: CASSFRGQNIQYF. CDR3 bases: TGTGCCAGCAGTTTCAGGGGCCAAAACATTCAGTACTTC.

Many counts were recorded for this clonotype. The J gene is TRBJ2-5, the V gene TRBV14, with 10 nucleotides matching TRBD1. The CDR3 contains 13 residues. V gave up 9 bases and J gave up 5 bases; unmatched junction bases: 6. Germline values: CDR1 SGHDN, CDR2 FVKESK. Written as DNA, the CDR3 is TGTGCCAGTGGACAGGGGGTTCGGGAGACCCAGTACTTC. This sequence encodes CASGQGVRETQYF.

Many counts were recorded for this clonotype. The gene calls are TRBV5-1 and TRBJ2-1; tentatively, D is TRBD2 (6 bases). V was shortened by 2 bases and J by 4 bases, with 10 bases between the two germline ends. This CDR3 spans 14 amino acids. Germline assignment: CDR1 SGHRS and CDR2 YFSETQ. As DNA, the CDR3 is TGCGCCAGCAGCTTCCTAGGAGGGTACAATGAGCAGTTCTTC. Translation gives CASSFLGGYNEQFF.

This clonotype occurred many times. The gene calls are TRBV7-3 and TRBJ2-1; D unclear. The V gene lost 5 bases and the J gene lost 4 bases, with 9 bases spanning the gap. The CDR3 loop spans 13 amino acids. The germline CDR1 and CDR2 sequences are SGHTA and FQGTGA. CDR3 bases: TGTGCCAGCAGCCCACCGGGTTACAATGAGCAGTTCTTC. Residues: CASSPPGYNEQFF.

In its sample, this clonotype was seen many times. The chain uses TRBV6-6 and TRBJ2-7, with D uncertain. The germline V gene encodes CDR1 MNHNY and CDR2 SVGAGI (reference sequence). Trimming stripped 7 bases from V and 5 bases from J, with 15 bases between. This CDR3 is 13 amino acids long. CDR3 nucleotide sequence: TGTGCCAGCACCGCCCGACCCAGCCACGAGCAGTACTTC. It translates to CASTARPSHEQYF.

The rearrangement links TRBV28 to TRBJ2-7; 9 bases fit TRBD1. The CDR3 is 17 residues long. The germline gives CDR1 MDHEN, CDR2 SYDVKM. V lost 5 bases to trimming and J lost 5 bases; unmatched junction nucleotides: 16. The CDR3 DNA reads TGTGCCAGCAGTCGATTCCCGGGACAGGGCACAGGGCACGAGCAGTACTTC. This sequence encodes CASSRFPGQGTGHEQYF.